This entry features one T cell receptor (beta chain) sequence. The entry originates in a study of graft-versus-host responses after intestinal transplantation. Some clones are missing from TCRdb's copy, which holds only in-frame ones; the method was immunoSEQ multiplex PCR. The repertoire holds roughly 6,400 clones, with about 22% as singletons. Trimming cost V 5 bases and J 3 bases, with 13 bases left between them. Germline V CDR1 and CDR2: SGHVT, SQSDAQ. The CDR3 sequence is 15 residues long. Post-reaction sorting isolated proliferating CFSE-low CD3+CD4+ and CD3+CD8+ responders. The material sequenced was alloreactive CD4+ T cells from a mixed lymphocyte reaction culture, taken before transplantation. Subset in this sample: CFSE-low proliferating T cells sorted from roughly six-day pre-transplant mixed lymphocyte reaction (GvH or HvG direction). The source of this sequence is a human patient who was an organ donor for intestinal transplantation. This sequence joins TRBV7-4 and TRBJ1-4; weak D call: TRBD1 (6 bases). As DNA, the CDR3 is TGTGCCAGCAGCGAAGACAGGCCTTCTAATGAAAAACTGTTTTTT. It yields the protein CASSEDRPSNEKLFF.